This TCR beta chain was sequenced for a study of OX40 agonist ivuxolimab in advanced cancers. Across the study: Patients with prior anti-PD-1, anti-PD-L1 or anti-CTLA-4 therapy were eligible; roughly 40% had some.

Germline V CDR1 and CDR2: SNHLY, FYNNEI. With V trimmed by 8 bases and J by 2 bases, 10 bases remained unmatched. The CDR3 extends over 15 amino acids. Libraries were prepared by immunoSEQ multiplex PCR; TCRdb keeps only in-frame clonotypes and omits some of them. The table records around 41,000 clones, 85% of them present only once. The chain has TRBV2 and TRBJ2-5; the match to TRBD2 covers 8 bases. The receptor was derived from an adult with an advanced solid tumor such as melanoma, head and neck, liver or kidney cancer. The source material was CD4+ or CD8+ T cells sorted from blood, sampled in a trial of the OX40 agonist ivuxolimab. The CDR3 DNA reads as TGTGCCAGCCGTAGCGGTTCTAGCGGGCAAGAGACCCAGTACTTC. Translating gives CASRSGSSGQETQYF. Drawing the rest from reference TRBV2 and TRBJ2-5, the complete variable domain is EPEVTQTPSHQVTQMGQEVILRCVPISNHLYFYWYRQILGQKVEFLVSFYNNEISEKSEIFDDQFSVERPDGSNFTLKIRSTKLEDSAMYFCASRSGSSGQETQYFGPGTRLLVL.